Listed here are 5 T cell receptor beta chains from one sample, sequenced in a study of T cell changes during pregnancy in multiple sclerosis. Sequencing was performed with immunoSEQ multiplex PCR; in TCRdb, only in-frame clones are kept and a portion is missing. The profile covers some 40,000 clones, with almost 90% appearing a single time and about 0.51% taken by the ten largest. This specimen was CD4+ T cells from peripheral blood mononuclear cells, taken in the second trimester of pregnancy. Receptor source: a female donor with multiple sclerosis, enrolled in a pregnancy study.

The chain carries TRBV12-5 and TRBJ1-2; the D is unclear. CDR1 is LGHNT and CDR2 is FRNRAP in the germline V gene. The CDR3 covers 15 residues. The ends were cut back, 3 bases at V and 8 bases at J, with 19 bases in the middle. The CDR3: CASGFGGEIYGGYTF. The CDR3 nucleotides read TGTGCTAGTGGTTTTGGCGGGGAAATCTATGGGGGCTACACCTTC.

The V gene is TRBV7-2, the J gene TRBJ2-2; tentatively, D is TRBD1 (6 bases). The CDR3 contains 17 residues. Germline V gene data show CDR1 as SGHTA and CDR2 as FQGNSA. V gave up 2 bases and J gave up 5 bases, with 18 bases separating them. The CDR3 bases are TGTGCCAGCAGCTTACTCCAGGGGCTAACCAATACCGGGGAGCTGTTTTTT. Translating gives CASSLLQGLTNTGELFF. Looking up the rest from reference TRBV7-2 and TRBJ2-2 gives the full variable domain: GAGVSQSPSNKVTEKGKDVELRCDPISGHTALYWYRQSLGQGLEFLIYFQGNSAPDKSGLPSDRFSAERTGGSVSTLTIQRTQQEDSAVYLCASSLLQGLTNTGELFFGEGSRLTVL.

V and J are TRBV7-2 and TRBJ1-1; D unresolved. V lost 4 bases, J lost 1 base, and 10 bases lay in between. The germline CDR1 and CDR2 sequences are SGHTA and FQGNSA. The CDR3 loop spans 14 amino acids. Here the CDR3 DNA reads TGTGCCAGCAGCTCCCGTGGAGGGAACACTGAAGCTTTCTTT. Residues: CASSSRGGNTEAFF.

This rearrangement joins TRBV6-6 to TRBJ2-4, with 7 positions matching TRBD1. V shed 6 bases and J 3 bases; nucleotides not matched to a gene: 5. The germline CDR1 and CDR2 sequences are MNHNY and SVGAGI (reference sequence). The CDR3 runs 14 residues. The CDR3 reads CASRGTEDKNIQYF. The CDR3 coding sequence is TGTGCCAGCAGGGGGACAGAGGACAAAAACATTCAGTACTTC.

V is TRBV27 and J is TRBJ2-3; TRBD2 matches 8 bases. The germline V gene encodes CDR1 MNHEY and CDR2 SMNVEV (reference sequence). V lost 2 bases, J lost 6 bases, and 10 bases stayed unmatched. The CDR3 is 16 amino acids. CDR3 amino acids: CASSLHPSGSRDTQYF. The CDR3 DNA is TGTGCCAGCAGTTTACACCCTAGCGGGTCGCGGGATACGCAGTATTTT.